Each of the 14 T cell receptor beta chains below was sequenced from the same sample in a study of breast tumors, draining lymph nodes, adjacent tissues. TCRdb called the multiplex PCR reads again in MiXCR, with one record for every CDR3 protein. There are around 170,000 distinct CDR3 sequences in the sample; roughly a third occur only once, and about 3.9% lies in the top ten. Samples came from axillary lymph nodes draining the breast cancer. Sequencing input: axillary lymph node tissue. The receptor source for this set is a female donor with breast cancer. Some clones in this sample may be carry-over from other donors' samples.

This clonotype was seen ten or more times. Just one base apart from a much larger clone, this may be a read error. This chain links TRBV20-1 with TRBJ1-5, with D perhaps matching TRBD1 (5 bases). CDR3 length equals 14 residues. Germline V gene sequence: CDR1 DFQATT, CDR2 SNEGSKA (reference sequence). CDR3 sequence: CSARRGGANPPQHF. In nucleotides, the CDR3 is TGCAGTGCTAGAAGGGGAGGGGCTAATCCGCCCCAGCATTTT.

In this sample, this clonotype turned up many times. The chain joins TRBV29-1 to TRBJ2-2; 8 nucleotides agree with TRBD2. The germline CDR1 and CDR2 sequences are SQVTM and ANQGSEA. CDR3 length equals 14 residues. Trimming took 3 bases from V and 7 from J; bases not matched to a gene: 7. The CDR3 spells CSVDRSGRGGELFF. CDR3 sequence (DNA): TGCAGCGTTGATCGGTCCGGGAGGGGCGGGGAGCTGTTTTTT.

The chain carries TRBV2 and TRBJ2-5; 8 bases are a match to TRBD2. V gave up 10 bases and J gave up 11 bases; unmatched junction bases: 6. CDR1 and CDR2 from the germline V gene are SNHLY and FYNNEI. The CDR3 extends over 10 amino acids. The CDR3 bases are TGTGCCACCCGGGGGGGGACACAGTACTTC. It yields the protein CATRGGTQYF.

This clonotype was recorded at least ten times. A much larger clonotype is one base distant, so this may be a read error. V gene TRBV7-9 combines with J gene TRBJ1-2; perhaps TRBD1 as D (5 bases). This CDR3 contains 16 residues. CDR1 and CDR2 (germline): SEHNR, FQNEAQ (reference sequence). The CDR3 loop reads CASSLAWGGDNYGHTF. The CDR3 bases are TGTGCCAGCAGCTTAGCGTGGGGAGGGGATAACTATGGCCACACCTTC.

A word on this clonotype: One end of the junction fails to match germline, which may point to a read error. V usage is TRBV5-4 and J usage is TRBJ1-4; TRBD1 matches at 7 bases. Germline CDR1 is SGHNT and CDR2 is YYREEE (reference sequence). The CDR3 runs to 16 residues. CDR3 nucleotide sequence: TGTGCCAGCAGCCACGGGACAGAGAAAACTAATGAAAGACTGTTTTTT. The encoded protein is CASSHGTEKTNERLFF.

The chain links TRBV6-1 to TRBJ1-2; no clear D gene. The CDR3 covers 15 residues. Germline V gene data show CDR1 as MNHNS and CDR2 as SASEGT. The V and J ends lost 0 bases and 4 bases respectively, with 12 bases between them. The CDR3 DNA is TGTGCCAGCAGTGAAGCATGGGAGGGAAGCTATGGCTACACCTTC. This encodes CASSEAWEGSYGYTF.

A word on this clonotype: Sequence at one end of the junction differs from germline and may be a read error. V and J are TRBV7-2 and TRBJ1-4; no firm D call. CDR1 and CDR2 from the germline V gene are SGHTA and FQGNSA. This CDR3 comprises 21 residues. CDR3 DNA sequence: TGTGCCAGCAGTAAAACCCCCAGCGGGAGGGCCGGGGAGACAACTAATGAAAATCTGTTTTTT. Translating it yields CASSKTPSGRAGETTNENLFF.

This clonotype was observed many times. The chain is built from TRBV11-3 and TRBJ2-1; D not certain. The CDR3 contains 13 residues. The germline CDR1 and CDR2 sequences are SGHNT and YENEEA. V gave up 5 bases and J gave up 3 bases, with 8 bases separating them. This chain's CDR3 is CASSPTVYNEQFF. Written as DNA, the CDR3 is TGTGCCAGCAGCCCTACTGTCTACAATGAGCAGTTCTTC.

The J gene is TRBJ2-3, the V gene TRBV9, with 9 bases identical to TRBD1. V dropped 4 bases and J dropped 4; count of bases not matched to a gene: 13. Looked up from germline, CDR1 is SGDLS and CDR2 is YYNGEE. CDR3 length: 17 amino acids. CDR3: CASSPHTGGRDPDTQYF. In DNA, the CDR3 is TGTGCCAGCAGCCCACACACAGGGGGCCGAGACCCAGATACGCAGTATTTT.

This clonotype was seen repeatedly, ten times or more. V and J are TRBV3-1 and TRBJ1-3; D is unclear. Germline CDR1 reads LGHDT; CDR2 reads YNNKEL (reference sequence). V gave up 3 bases and J gave up 0 bases, with 9 bases separating them. This CDR3 spans 15 amino acids. The CDR3 loop is CASSQTVHSGNTIYF. As DNA, the CDR3 is TGTGCCAGCAGCCAGACGGTGCACTCTGGAAACACCATATATTTT.

At least ten counts were recorded for this clonotype. The rearrangement links TRBV4-1 to TRBJ1-3, with a weak D call TRBD1 (6 bases). The CDR3 loop spans 16 amino acids. Germline V lookup: CDR1 MGHRA, CDR2 YSYEKL. V lost 0 bases and J 3 bases, leaving 12 bases between the germline ends. The CDR3 is CASSQDRGASGNTIYF. The CDR3 DNA is TGCGCCAGCAGCCAAGATCGGGGGGCTAGTGGAAACACCATATATTTT.

This clonotype appeared a few times. The chain joins TRBV27 to TRBJ2-5; possibly TRBD1 for D (6 bases). Germline assignment: CDR1 MNHEY and CDR2 SMNVEV (reference sequence). The CDR3 covers 14 residues. V was trimmed by 6 bases and J by 1 base, leaving 12 bases between them. The CDR3 loop reads CASRTGPVQETQYF. The CDR3 bases are TGTGCCAGCAGGACAGGTCCTGTCCAAGAGACCCAGTACTTC.

The chain recombines TRBV12-3 or TRBV12-4 with TRBJ1-5; possible D gene TRBD1, 6 bases. V shed 3 bases and J shed 5 bases, with 11 bases lying between them. The CDR3 consists of 14 residues. As DNA, the CDR3 is TGTGCCAGCAGTTTCCAGGGGTCGGATCAGCCCCAGCATTTT. Translating gives CASSFQGSDQPQHF.

The chain is built from TRBV10-3 and TRBJ1-3; possible D gene TRBD1, 6 bases. V shed 3 bases and J shed 0 bases, with 9 bases lying between them. This CDR3 spans 15 amino acids. Per germline, CDR1 ENHRY and CDR2 SYGVKD. The CDR3 DNA reads TGTGCCATCAGTGATGGGGGCCACTCTGGAAACACCATATATTTT. It translates to CAISDGGHSGNTIYF.